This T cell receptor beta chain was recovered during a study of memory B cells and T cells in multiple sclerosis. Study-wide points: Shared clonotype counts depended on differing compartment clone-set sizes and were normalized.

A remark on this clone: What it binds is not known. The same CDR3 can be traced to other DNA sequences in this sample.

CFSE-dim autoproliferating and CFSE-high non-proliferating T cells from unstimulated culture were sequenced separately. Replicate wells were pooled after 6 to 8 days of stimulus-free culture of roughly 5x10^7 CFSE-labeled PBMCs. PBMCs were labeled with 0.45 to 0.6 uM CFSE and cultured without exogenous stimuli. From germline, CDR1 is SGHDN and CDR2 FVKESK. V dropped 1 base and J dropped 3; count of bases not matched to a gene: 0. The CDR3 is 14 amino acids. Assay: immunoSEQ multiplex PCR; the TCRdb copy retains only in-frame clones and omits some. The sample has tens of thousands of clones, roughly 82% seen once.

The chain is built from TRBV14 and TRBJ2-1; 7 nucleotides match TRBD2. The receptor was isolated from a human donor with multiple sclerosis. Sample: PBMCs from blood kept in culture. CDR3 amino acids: CASSQGGSYNEQFF. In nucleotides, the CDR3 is TGTGCCAGCAGCCAAGGCGGGAGCTACAATGAGCAGTTCTTC.